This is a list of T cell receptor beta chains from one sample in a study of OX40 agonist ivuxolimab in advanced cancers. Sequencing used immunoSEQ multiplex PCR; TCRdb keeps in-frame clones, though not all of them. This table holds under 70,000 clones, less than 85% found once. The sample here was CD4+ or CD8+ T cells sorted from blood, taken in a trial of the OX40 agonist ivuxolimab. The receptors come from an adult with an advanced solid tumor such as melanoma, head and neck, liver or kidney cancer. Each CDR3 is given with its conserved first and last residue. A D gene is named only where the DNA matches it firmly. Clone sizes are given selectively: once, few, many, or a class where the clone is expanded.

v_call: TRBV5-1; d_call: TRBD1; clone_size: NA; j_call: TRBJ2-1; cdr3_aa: CASSQDRGNEQFF; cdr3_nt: TGCGCCAGCAGCCAGGACAGGGGCAATGAGCAGTTCTTC
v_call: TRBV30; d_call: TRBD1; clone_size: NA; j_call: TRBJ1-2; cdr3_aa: CAWSGQGPSGYTF; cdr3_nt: TGTGCCTGGAGTGGACAGGGTCCATCGGGCTACACCTTC
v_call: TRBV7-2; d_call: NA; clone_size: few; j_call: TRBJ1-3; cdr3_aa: CASSLGPSSGNTIYF; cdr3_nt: TGTGCCAGCAGCTTAGGGCCGAGCTCTGGAAACACCATATATTTT
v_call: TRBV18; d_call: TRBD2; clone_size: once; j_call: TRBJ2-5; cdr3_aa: CASSPPSLAGGYTETQYF; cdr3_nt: TGTGCCAGCTCACCACCGTCTTTAGCGGGGGGGTATACGGAGACCCAGTACTTC
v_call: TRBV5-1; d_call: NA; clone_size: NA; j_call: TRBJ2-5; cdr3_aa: CASSLGRAEETQYF; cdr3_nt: TGCGCCAGCAGCTTGGGGCGTGCCGAAGAGACCCAGTACTTC
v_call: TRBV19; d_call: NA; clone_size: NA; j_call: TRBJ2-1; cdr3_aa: CASSIDHRANEQFF; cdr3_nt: TGTGCCAGTAGTATAGATCACAGGGCCAATGAGCAGTTCTTC
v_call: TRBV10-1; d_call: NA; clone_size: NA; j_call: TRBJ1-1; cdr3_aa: CASSSGPRTDTEAFF; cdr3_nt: TGCGCCAGCAGCTCCGGGCCAAGGACGGACACTGAAGCTTTCTTT
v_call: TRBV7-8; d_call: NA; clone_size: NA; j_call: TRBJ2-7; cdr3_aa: CASSLEAVYEQYF; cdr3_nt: TGTGCCAGCAGCTTAGAAGCGGTCTACGAGCAGTACTTC
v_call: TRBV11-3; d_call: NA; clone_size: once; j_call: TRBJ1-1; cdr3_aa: CASALKGTEAFF; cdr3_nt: TGTGCCAGCGCCCTAAAGGGGACTGAAGCTTTCTTT
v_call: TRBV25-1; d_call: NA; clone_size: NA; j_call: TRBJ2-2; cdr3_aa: CASSEFRGDAGELFF; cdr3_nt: TGTGCCAGCAGTGAATTTCGGGGTGATGCCGGGGAGCTGTTTTTT
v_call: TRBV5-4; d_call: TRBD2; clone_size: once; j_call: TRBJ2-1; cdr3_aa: CASSLDGAGAYNEQFF; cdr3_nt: TGTGCCAGCAGCTTGGATGGAGCGGGGGCCTACAATGAGCAGTTCTTC
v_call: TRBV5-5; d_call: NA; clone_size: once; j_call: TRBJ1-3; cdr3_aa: CASSLFASPSGRWSTIYF; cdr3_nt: TGTGCCAGCAGCTTGTTTGCCAGCCCCAGCGGTCGGTGGAGCACCATATATTTT
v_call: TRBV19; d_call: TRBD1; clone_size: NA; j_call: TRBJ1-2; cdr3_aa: CASSPDRGPVGGYTF; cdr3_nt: TGTGCCAGTAGTCCCGACAGGGGTCCTGTAGGTGGCTACACCTTC
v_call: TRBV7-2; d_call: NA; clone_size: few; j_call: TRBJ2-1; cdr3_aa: CASSPRVRSYNEQFF; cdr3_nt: TGTGCCAGCAGCCCCCGGGTCCGCTCCTACAATGAGCAGTTCTTC
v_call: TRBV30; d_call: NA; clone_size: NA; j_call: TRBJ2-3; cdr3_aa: CAWSVGNTDTQYF; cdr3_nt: TGTGCCTGGAGTGTTGGCAACACAGATACGCAGTATTTT
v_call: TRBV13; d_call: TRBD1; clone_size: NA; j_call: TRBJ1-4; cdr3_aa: CASAAGTAYEKLFF; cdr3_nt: TGTGCCAGCGCTGCCGGGACAGCCTATGAAAAACTGTTTTTT
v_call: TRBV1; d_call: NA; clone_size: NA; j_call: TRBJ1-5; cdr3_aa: CTSSQERFGTGSQPQHF; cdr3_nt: NA
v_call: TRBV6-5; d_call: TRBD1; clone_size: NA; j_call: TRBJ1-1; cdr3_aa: CASSPQGARGTEAFF; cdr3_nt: TGTGCCAGCAGTCCACAGGGGGCGCGCGGGACTGAAGCTTTCTTT
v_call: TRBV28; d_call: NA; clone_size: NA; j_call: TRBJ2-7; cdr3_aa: CASSSLQYYEQYF; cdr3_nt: TGTGCCAGCAGCTCTCTCCAGTACTACGAGCAGTACTTC
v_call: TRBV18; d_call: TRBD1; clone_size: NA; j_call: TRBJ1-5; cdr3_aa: CASSSAGQLSNQPQHF; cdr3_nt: TGTGCCAGCTCATCAGCGGGACAGCTTAGCAATCAGCCCCAGCATTTT
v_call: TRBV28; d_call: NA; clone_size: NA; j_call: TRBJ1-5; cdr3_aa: CASSPGGFNQPQHF; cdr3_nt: TGTGCCAGCAGTCCGGGGGGGTTCAATCAGCCCCAGCATTTT
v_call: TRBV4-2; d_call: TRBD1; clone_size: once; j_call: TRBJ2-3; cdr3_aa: CASSISPGQGSDTQYF; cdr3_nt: TGTGCCAGCAGCATTTCCCCGGGACAGGGGTCAGATACGCAGTATTTT
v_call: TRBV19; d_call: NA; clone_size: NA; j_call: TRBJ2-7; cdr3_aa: CARGTGSKVDDTYEQYF; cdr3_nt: TGTGCCAGAGGAACTGGATCTAAGGTAGATGACACCTACGAGCAGTACTTC
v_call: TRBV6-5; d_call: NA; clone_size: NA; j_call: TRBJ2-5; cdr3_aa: CASSYRSINQETQYF; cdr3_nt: TGTGCCAGCAGTTACCGTTCAATAAACCAAGAGACCCAGTACTTC
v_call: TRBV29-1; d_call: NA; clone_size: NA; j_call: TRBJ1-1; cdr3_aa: CSSGRWQGTMNTEAFF; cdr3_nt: TGCAGCTCCGGCAGGTGGCAGGGTACTATGAACACTGAAGCTTTCTTT
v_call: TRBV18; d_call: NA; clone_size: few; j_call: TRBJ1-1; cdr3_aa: CASSPPGGSDTEAFF; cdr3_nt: TGTGCCAGCTCACCCCCGGGCGGAAGCGACACTGAAGCTTTCTTT
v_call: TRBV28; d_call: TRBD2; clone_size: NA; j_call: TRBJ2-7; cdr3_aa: CASNSAGVEDHEQYF; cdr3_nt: TGTGCCAGCAACTCAGCGGGGGTTGAGGATCACGAGCAGTACTTC
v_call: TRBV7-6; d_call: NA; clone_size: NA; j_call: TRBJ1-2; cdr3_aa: CASSPGGTNYGYTF; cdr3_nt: TGTGCCAGCAGCCCGGGAGGAACTAACTATGGCTACACCTTC
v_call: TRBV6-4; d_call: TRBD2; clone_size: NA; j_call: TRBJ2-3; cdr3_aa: CASSWTSEDTQYF; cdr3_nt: TGTGCCAGCAGTTGGACTAGCGAAGATACGCAGTATTTT
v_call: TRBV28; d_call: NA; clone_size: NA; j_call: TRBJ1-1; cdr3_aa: CASKGGYLTEAFF; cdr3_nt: TGTGCCAGCAAGGGGGGCTATCTCACTGAAGCTTTCTTT
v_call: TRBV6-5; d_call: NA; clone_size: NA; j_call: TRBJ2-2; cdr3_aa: CASSYFGSGTGELFF; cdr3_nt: TGTGCCAGCAGTTACTTCGGGAGCGGCACCGGGGAGCTGTTTTTT
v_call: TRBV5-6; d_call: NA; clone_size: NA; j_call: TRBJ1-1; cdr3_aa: CASSLNRGTEAFF; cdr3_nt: TGTGCCAGCAGCTTGAATAGGGGGACTGAAGCTTTCTTT
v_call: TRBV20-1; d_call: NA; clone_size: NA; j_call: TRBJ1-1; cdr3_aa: CSATGLQGAFF; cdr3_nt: TGCAGTGCTACCGGGCTCCAGGGAGCTTTCTTT
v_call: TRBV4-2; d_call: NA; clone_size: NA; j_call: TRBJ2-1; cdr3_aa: CASSHPLAGNEQFF; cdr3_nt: TGTGCCAGCAGCCATCCCCTGGCGGGCAATGAGCAGTTCTTC
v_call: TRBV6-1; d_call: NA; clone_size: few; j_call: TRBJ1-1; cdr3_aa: CASRDQGYTEAFF; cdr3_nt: TGTGCCAGCAGAGATCAGGGGTACACTGAAGCTTTCTTT
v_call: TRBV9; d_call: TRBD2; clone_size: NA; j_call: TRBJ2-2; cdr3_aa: CASSARTSRAGELFF; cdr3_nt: TGTGCCAGCAGCGCTCGGACTAGTAGGGCCGGGGAGCTGTTTTTT
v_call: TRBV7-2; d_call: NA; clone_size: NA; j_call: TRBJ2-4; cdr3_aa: CASSSFIQNIQYF; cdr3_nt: TGTGCCAGCAGCTCCTTCATCCAAAACATTCAGTACTTC
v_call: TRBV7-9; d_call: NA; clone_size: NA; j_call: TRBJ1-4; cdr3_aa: CASSFSGGREKLFF; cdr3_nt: TGTGCCAGCAGCTTCTCGGGTGGGAGGGAAAAACTGTTTTTT
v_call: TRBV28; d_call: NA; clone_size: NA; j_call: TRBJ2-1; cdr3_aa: CASRVRINEQFF; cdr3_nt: TGTGCCAGCAGAGTCCGGATCAATGAGCAGTTCTTC
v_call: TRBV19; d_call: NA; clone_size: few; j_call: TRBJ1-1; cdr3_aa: CASSIPGAEAFF; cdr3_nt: TGTGCCAGTAGTATCCCGGGCGCTGAAGCTTTCTTT
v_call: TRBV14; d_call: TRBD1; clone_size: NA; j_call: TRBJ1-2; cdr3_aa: CASSRWDRNYGYTF; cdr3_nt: TGTGCCAGCAGCCGTTGGGACAGGAACTATGGCTACACCTTC
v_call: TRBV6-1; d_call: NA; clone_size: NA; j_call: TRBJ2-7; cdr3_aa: CASSDLPYEQYF; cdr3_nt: TGTGCCAGCAGTGACCTGCCCTACGAGCAGTACTTC
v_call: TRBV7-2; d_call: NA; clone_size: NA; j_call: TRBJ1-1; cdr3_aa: CASSFAGAEAFF; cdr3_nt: TGTGCCAGCAGCTTCGCTGGAGCTGAAGCTTTCTTT
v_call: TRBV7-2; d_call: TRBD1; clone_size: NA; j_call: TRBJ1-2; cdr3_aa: CASSWDRELSYGYTF; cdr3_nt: TGTGCCAGCAGCTGGGACAGGGAGTTATCTTATGGCTACACCTTC
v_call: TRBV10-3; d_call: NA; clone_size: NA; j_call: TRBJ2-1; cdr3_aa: CAIMGRVAGNREQFF; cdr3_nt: TGTGCCATCATGGGCAGAGTCGCGGGGAATCGCGAGCAGTTCTTC
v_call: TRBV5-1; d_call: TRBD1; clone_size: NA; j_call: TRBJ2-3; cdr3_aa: CASRAGTATDTQYF; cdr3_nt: TGCGCCAGCAGAGCCGGGACAGCCACAGATACGCAGTATTTT
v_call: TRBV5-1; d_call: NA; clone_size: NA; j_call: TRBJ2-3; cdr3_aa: CASKLRGETTTDTQYF; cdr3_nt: TGCGCCAGCAAATTGAGGGGGGAGACTACCACAGATACGCAGTATTTT
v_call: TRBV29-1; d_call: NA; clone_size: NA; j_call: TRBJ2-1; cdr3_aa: CSVVTTEQFF; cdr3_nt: TGCAGCGTTGTAACTACCGAGCAGTTCTTC
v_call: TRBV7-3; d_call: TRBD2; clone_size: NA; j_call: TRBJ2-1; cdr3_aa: CASSPQAGGPYHEQFF; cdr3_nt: TGTGCCAGCAGCCCCCAAGCGGGGGGGCCATATCATGAGCAGTTCTTC
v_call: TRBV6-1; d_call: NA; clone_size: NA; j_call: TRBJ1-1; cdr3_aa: CASSPRGATGSEAFF; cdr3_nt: TGTGCCAGCAGCCCAAGGGGGGCCACAGGCTCTGAAGCTTTCTTT
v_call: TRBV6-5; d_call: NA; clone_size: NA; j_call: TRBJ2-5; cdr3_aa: CASSQGAGQETQYF; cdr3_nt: TGTGCCAGCAGTCAGGGAGCCGGCCAAGAGACCCAGTACTTC
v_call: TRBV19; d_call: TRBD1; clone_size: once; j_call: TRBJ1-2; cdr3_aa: CASSGQASNYGYTF; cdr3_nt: TGTGCCAGTAGCGGACAGGCGTCTAACTATGGCTACACCTTC
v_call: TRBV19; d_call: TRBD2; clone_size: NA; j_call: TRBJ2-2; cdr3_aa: CASSVGTSGGAWTGELFF; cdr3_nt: TGTGCCAGTAGTGTTGGGACTAGCGGGGGGGCTTGGACCGGGGAGCTGTTTTTT
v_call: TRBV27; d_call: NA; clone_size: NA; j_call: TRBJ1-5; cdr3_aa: CASSLKGLGNQPQHF; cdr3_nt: TGTGCCAGCAGTTTGAAAGGGCTAGGCAATCAGCCCCAGCATTTT
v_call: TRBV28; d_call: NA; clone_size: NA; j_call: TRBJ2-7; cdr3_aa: CASRLGGISSYEQYF; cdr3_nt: TGTGCCAGCAGGCTGGGCGGTATTAGCTCCTACGAGCAGTACTTC